This T cell receptor beta chain originates from a study of blood T cell repertoires in COVID-19. Study background: Spain, Italy and the United States supplied samples that represented acute and convalescent COVID-19.

In the authors' methods: By means of reference gene primer amplification, nucleated cell counts were estimated. Assay: immunoSEQ multiplex PCR; the TCRdb copy retains only in-frame clones and omits some. That table is the source of V, J and clone size, and D and trimming were worked out from the DNA. The sample holds about 310,000 clones, around 90% seen once. Trimming took off 3 bases at V and 2 bases at J, with 16 bases between the two ends. Germline V gene lookup returns CDR1 MNHEY and CDR2 SVGAGI. CDR3 length: 16 residues. Participants, about 18 to 89 years old, spanned more than 20 US areas. Cohort placement rested on clinical history that participants reported themselves.

This sequence joins TRBV6-5 and TRBJ1-2; TRBD1 is a possible D gene (5 bases). Source material: PBMCs or T cells enriched from blood (not recorded which). This sequence originates from a woman aged 18-30 years with acute COVID-19. CDR3 in amino acids: CASSYKGQKINYGYTF. The DNA for the CDR3 is TGTGCCAGCAGTTATAAGGGGCAGAAGATCAACTATGGCTACACCTTC.